A single sample gave rise to the 17 T cell receptor beta chains below, sequenced in a study of Graves' ophthalmopathy and Graves' hyperthyroidism. RNA transcripts served as template for amplifying TCR beta CDR3 sequences. First-round RT-PCR with HTBI primers preceded a second-round multiplex PCR. MiXCR, applied by TCRdb to the multiplex PCR reads, yields one record per CDR3 protein. The sample lists some 750,000 distinct CDR3 sequences, roughly two fifths seen once, with 44% in the top ten. Source material: peripheral blood. The origin of the receptors is an adult man with Graves' ophthalmopathy.

Remarks on this clonotype: This could be a read error, since a much larger clone is one nucleotide away. The chain recombines TRBV10-3 with TRBJ2-6; TRBD1 matches 9 bases. Germline values: CDR1 ENHRY, CDR2 SYGVKD. The CDR3 extends over 17 amino acids. CDR3 region: CASSERQGVSGANALTF. The CDR3 DNA is TGTGCCAGCAGCGAACGACAGGGGGTCTCTGGGGCCAACGCCCTGACTTTC.

This clonotype was seen at least ten times. J is TRBJ2-5 and V is TRBV7-2, with 7 nucleotides matching TRBD2. The ends lost 1 base at V and 5 bases at J; junction bases unmatched: 4. There are 14 residues in the CDR3. Germline V lookup: CDR1 SGHTA, CDR2 FQGNSA. This CDR3 reads CASSLVWGGETQYF. The CDR3 bases are TGTGCCAGCAGCTTAGTGTGGGGGGGGGAGACCCAGTACTTC.

Concerning this clonotype: At one end the junction does not follow the germline gene, possibly because of a read error. The chain uses TRBV24-1 and TRBJ1-5; no clear D gene. CDR1 is KGHDR and CDR2 is SFDVKD in the germline V gene. This CDR3 is built from 14 residues. This CDR3 reads CASSPSGSRQPQHF. CDR3 DNA: TGTGCCAGCAGTCCTTCGGGATCTAGGCAGCCCCAGCATTTT.

This chain links TRBV6-1 with TRBJ1-5, with 8 bases that match TRBD1. Germline V gene data show CDR1 as MNHNS and CDR2 as SASEGT. V lost 0 bases and J lost 13; bases outside the gene matches: 8. The CDR3 has 14 amino acids. The CDR3 region has the DNA TGTGCCAGCAGTGAAGCGATCAACAGGGGGAATCAGCATTTT. This encodes CASSEAINRGNQHF.

The table lists this clonotype with many counts. The chain carries TRBV29-1 and TRBJ2-2; D not certain. CDR3 length equals 12 residues. Germline CDR1 is SQVTM and CDR2 is ANQGSEA. With 7 bases removed from V and 2 bases from J, the gap between germline ends came to 8 bases. CDR3 amino acids: CSALKNTGELFF. As DNA, the CDR3 is TGCAGCGCCCTGAAAAACACCGGGGAGCTGTTTTTT.

The genes are TRBV11-2 and TRBJ2-3, with a weak D call TRBD2 (6 bases). Germline CDR1 is SGHAT and CDR2 is FQNNGV. V was clipped by 3 bases and J by 0 bases, with 16 bases between them. The length of the CDR3 is 17 residues. In DNA form, the CDR3 reads TGTGCCAGCAGCTTCTCCCCAGCGGCGGGGAGCACAGATACGCAGTATTTT. Protein: CASSFSPAAGSTDTQYF.

This sequence joins TRBV24-1 and TRBJ1-5; TRBD1 agrees at 11 bases. CDR1 KGHDR and CDR2 SFDVKD come from the germline V gene. V shed 4 bases and J 5 bases; nucleotides not matched to a gene: 12. The CDR3 consists of 18 residues. The CDR3: CATSDRTGGEPLDQPQHF. In DNA, the CDR3 is TGTGCCACCAGTGACAGGACAGGGGGCGAGCCCCTCGATCAGCCCCAGCATTTT.

The chain employs TRBV7-2 and TRBJ1-5, with 9 positions matching TRBD1. This CDR3 has 16 amino acids. Trimming removed 4 bases from V and 2 bases from J; junction bases left unmatched: 6. CDR1 is SGHTA, CDR2 FQGNSA, per germline. The CDR3 loop reads CASSSWDREGNQPQHF. CDR3 DNA: TGTGCCAGCAGCTCATGGGACAGGGAAGGCAATCAGCCCCAGCATTTT. The full variable domain, with the rest looked up from reference TRBV7-2 and TRBJ1-5, is GAGVSQSPSNKVTEKGKDVELRCDPISGHTALYWYRQSLGQGLEFLIYFQGNSAPDKSGLPSDRFSAERTGGSVSTLTIQRTQQEDSAVYLCASSSWDREGNQPQHFGDGTRLSIL.

This clonotype came up many times. V gene TRBV20-1 combines with J gene TRBJ2-5; 8 bases match TRBD1. CDR3 length equals 11 residues. After removal of 3 bases from V and 13 bases from J, the junction contained 7 bases not matched to a gene. Germline lookup yields CDR1 DFQATT and CDR2 SNEGSKA (reference sequence). In DNA, the CDR3 is TGCAGTGCTAGTCTCGGACAGGGTCTGTACTTC. Translated: CSASLGQGLYF.

The chain links TRBV11-2 to TRBJ2-7; TRBD2 aligns across 11 bases. Germline V gene sequence: CDR1 SGHAT, CDR2 FQNNGV. V trimming: 3 bases; J trimming: 0 bases; junction bases outside the gene matches: 7. The length of the CDR3 is 17 residues. The CDR3 region has the DNA TGTGCCAGCAGCTTGGGGGCTAGCGGGGGGTTCTCCTACGAGCAGTACTTC. This translates into CASSLGASGGFSYEQYF.

This clonotype has a handful of counts. V usage is TRBV19 and J usage is TRBJ1-2; 10 bases fit TRBD1. V was clipped by 3 bases and J by 8 bases; unmatched bases: 12. The CDR3 contains 16 residues. Germline V gene sequence: CDR1 LNHDA, CDR2 SQIVND (reference sequence). The DNA of the CDR3 is TGTGCCAGTAGTATGTGGAGTGACAGGGGGCGAGGAGGCTACACCTTC. Protein sequence: CASSMWSDRGRGGYTF.

Details on this clonotype: A much larger clone lies a single base off, so this may be a read error. This CDR3 is CASSWTARTAEAFF. The CDR3 bases are TGTGCCAGTAGTTGGACAGCGAGGACGGCTGAAGCTTTCTTT. V usage is TRBV19 and J usage is TRBJ1-1; D possibly corresponds to TRBD1 (6 bases). The CDR3 is 14 amino acids. Looked up from germline, CDR1 is LNHDA and CDR2 is SQIVND (reference sequence). V lost 5 bases, J lost 6 bases, and 16 bases lay in between. Filled out from reference TRBV19 and TRBJ1-1, the complete variable domain reads DGGITQSPKYLFRKEGQNVTLSCEQNLNHDAMYWYRQDPGQGLRLIYYSQIVNDFQKGDIAEGYSVSREKKESFPLTVTSAQKNPTAFYLCASSWTARTAEAFFGQGTRLTVV.

This clonotype was observed once. J is TRBJ2-2 and V is TRBV25-1, with D unresolved. V gave up 7 bases and J gave up 6 bases, with 9 bases separating them. The CDR3 has 12 residues. In germline, CDR1 is MGHDK, CDR2 SYGVNS. CDR3 DNA: TGTGCCAGCACCACGGGTCCCGGGGAGCTGTTTTTT. Protein product: CASTTGPGELFF. Based on the CDR3 plus reference TRBV25-1 and TRBJ2-2, the full variable domain is EADIYQTPRYLVIGTGKKITLECSQTMGHDKMYWYQQDPGMELHLIHYSYGVNSTEKGDLSSESTVSRIRTEHFPLTLESARPSHTSQYLCASTTGPGELFFGEGSRLTVL.

This clonotype was detected a few times. This rearrangement joins TRBV7-2 to TRBJ2-2; weak D call: TRBD2 (6 bases). From germline, CDR1 is SGHTA and CDR2 FQGNSA. There are 13 residues in the CDR3. Between the trimmed V and J ends, which lost 9 bases and 0 bases, there was a span of 8 bases. The CDR3 is CASRLANTGELFF. The DNA for the CDR3 is TGTGCCAGTCGACTAGCGAACACCGGGGAGCTGTTTTTT.

The genes are TRBV7-2 and TRBJ1-2; TRBD1 is a possible D gene (5 bases). Trimming pared 5 bases from V and 3 bases from J, leaving 13 bases between. Germline CDR1 and CDR2: SGHTA and FQGNSA. This CDR3 is 14 amino acids long. The CDR3 nucleotides read TGTGCCAGCAGCCCCGGGGGGGGGTACTATGGCTACACCTTC. Translation gives CASSPGGGYYGYTF.

This clonotype was recorded a few times. The rearrangement links TRBV5-1 to TRBJ2-7; unclear D gene. The germline CDR1 and CDR2 sequences are SGHRS and YFSETQ. V lost 0 bases and J lost 7, with 20 bases in between. The CDR3 consists of 16 residues. CDR3 in amino acids: CASSLGPTSNEREQYF. DNA of the CDR3: TGCGCCAGCAGCTTGGGCCCAACCTCCAATGAGAGGGAGCAGTACTTC.

V is TRBV29-1 and J is TRBJ2-5; 10 bases fit TRBD1. Germline V gives CDR1 SQVTM, CDR2 ANQGSEA. The CDR3 consists of 14 residues. V lost 4 bases to trimming and J lost 2 bases; unmatched junction nucleotides: 4. CDR3 bases: TGCAGCGTTGGCGGACAGGGGGTACAAGAGACCCAGTACTTC. Amino acids: CSVGGQGVQETQYF. Combining the CDR3 with reference TRBV29-1 and TRBJ2-5 gives the whole variable domain SAVISQKPSRDICQRGTSLTIQCQVDSQVTMMFWYRQQPGQSLTLIATANQGSEATYESGFVIDKFPISRPNLTFSTLTVSNMSPEDSSIYLCSVGGQGVQETQYFGPGTRLLVL.